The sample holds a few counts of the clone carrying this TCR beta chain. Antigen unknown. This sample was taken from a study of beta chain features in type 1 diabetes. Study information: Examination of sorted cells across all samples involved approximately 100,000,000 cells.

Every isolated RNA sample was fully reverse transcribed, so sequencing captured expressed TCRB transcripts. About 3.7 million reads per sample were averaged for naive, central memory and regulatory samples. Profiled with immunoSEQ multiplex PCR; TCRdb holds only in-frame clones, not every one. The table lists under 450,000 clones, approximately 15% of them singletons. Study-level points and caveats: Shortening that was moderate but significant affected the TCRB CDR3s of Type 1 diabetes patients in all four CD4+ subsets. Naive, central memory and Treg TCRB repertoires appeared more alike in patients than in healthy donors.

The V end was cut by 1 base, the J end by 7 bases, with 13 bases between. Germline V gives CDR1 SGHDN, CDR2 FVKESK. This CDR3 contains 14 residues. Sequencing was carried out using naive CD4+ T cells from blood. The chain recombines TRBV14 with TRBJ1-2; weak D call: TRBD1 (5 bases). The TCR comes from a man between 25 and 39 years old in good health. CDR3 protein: CASSQALQGSGYTF. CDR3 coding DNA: TGTGCCAGCAGCCAAGCCCTCCAGGGAAGTGGCTACACCTTC.